The clone carrying this T cell receptor (beta chain) was picked up one time. Its antigen is as yet unknown. With autoimmune disease history or systemic immunosuppression, patients were excluded. Blood specimens came from baseline, cycle 4 day 1, and cycle 7 day 1. Assay used: immunoSEQ multiplex PCR; TCRdb lists only in-frame clones, some missing. The data hold approximately 62,000 clones, with approximately 90% observed a single time. This sample stems from a study of OX40 agonist ivuxolimab in advanced cancers. Trimming left V 7 bases short and J 4 bases short, with 22 bases between. The CDR3 contains 16 residues. Germline CDR1 MNHNY, CDR2 SVGAGI (reference sequence). Points from the study as a whole: Mean expanded clone counts were higher in CD8+ than CD4+ T cells. CD4+ and CD8+ blood T cells expanded clonally by week 6 at 0.1 to 3.0 mg/kg.

The source was CD4+ or CD8+ T cells sorted from blood, collected in a trial of the OX40 agonist ivuxolimab. The TCR sequence derives from an adult with an advanced solid tumor such as melanoma, head and neck, liver or kidney cancer. This chain links TRBV6-6 with TRBJ1-2; weak D call: TRBD1 (6 bases). The CDR3 spells CASTSTRDTTIYGYTF. Here the CDR3 DNA reads TGTGCCAGCACTTCGACCCGGGACACCACGATCTATGGCTACACCTTC.